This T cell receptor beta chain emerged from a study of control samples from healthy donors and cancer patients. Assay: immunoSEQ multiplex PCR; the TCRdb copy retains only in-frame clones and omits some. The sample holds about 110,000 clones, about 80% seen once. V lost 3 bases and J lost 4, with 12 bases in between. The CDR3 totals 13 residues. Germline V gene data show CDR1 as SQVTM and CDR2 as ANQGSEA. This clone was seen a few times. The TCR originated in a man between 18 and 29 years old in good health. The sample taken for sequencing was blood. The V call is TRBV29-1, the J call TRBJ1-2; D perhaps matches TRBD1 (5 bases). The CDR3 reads CSVESGGAYGYTF. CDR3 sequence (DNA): TGCAGCGTTGAGTCCGGGGGTGCCTATGGCTACACCTTC. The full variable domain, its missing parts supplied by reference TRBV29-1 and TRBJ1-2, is SAVISQKPSRDICQRGTSLTIQCQVDSQVTMMFWYRQQPGQSLTLIATANQGSEATYESGFVIDKFPISRPNLTFSTLTVSNMSPEDSSIYLCSVESGGAYGYTFGSGTRLTVV.